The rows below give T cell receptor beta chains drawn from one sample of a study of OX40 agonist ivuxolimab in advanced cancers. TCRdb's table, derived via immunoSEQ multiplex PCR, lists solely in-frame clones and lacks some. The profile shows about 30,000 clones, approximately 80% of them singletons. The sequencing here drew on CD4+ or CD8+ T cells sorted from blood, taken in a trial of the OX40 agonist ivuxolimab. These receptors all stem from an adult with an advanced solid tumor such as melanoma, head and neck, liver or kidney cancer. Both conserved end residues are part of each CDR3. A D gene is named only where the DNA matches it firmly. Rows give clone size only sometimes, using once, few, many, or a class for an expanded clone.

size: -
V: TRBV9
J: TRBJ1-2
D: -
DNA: TGTGCCAGCAGCGTAGCCACATCTTATGGCTACACCTTC
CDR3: CASSVATSYGYTF

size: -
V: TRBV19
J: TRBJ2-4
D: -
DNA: TGTGCCAGTCGGGATCTACAGGGAAACATTCAGTACTTC
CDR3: CASRDLQGNIQYF

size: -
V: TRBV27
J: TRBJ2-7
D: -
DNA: TGTGCCAGCAGTTCGGTAGAGTCTTGGGCCCGATTGCAGTACTTC
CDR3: CASSSVESWARLQYF

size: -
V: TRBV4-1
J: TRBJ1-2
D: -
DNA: TGCGCCAGCAGAAAAATAGCCGCTCTGGGAATCCCCAAAAATATTTCAGGCTACACCTTC
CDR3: CASRKIAALGIPKNISGYTF

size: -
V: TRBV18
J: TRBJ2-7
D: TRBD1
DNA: TGTGCCAGCTCGCAAGTCGGGACAGGGGTCTACGAGCAGTACTTC
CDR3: CASSQVGTGVYEQYF

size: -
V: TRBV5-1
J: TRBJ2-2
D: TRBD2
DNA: TGCGCCAGCAGGCCGGGGACTAGCGCACCCACCGGGGAGCTGTTTTTT
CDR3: CASRPGTSAPTGELFF

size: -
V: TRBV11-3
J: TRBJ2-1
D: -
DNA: TGTGCCAGCAGCTTAGCGGCCTCTAATGAGCAGTTCTTC
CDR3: CASSLAASNEQFF

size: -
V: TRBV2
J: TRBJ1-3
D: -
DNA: TGTGCCAGCAGTGAGGGGGACTCTGGAAACACCATATATTTT
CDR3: CASSEGDSGNTIYF

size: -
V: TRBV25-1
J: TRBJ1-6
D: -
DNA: TGTGCCTGCCACGAAAATAATTCACCCCTCCACTTT
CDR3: CACHENNSPLHF

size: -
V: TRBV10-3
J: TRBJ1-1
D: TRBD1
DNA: TGTGCCATCATGGGACAGGGGGATGGTGAAGCTTTCTTT
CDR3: CAIMGQGDGEAFF

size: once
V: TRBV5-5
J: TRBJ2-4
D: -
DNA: TGTGCCAGCAGCTTGAGCCCCCTAGCCAAAAACATTCAGTACTTC
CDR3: CASSLSPLAKNIQYF

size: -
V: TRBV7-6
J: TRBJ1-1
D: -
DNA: TGTGCCAGCACTCCTTTGGGGGGGAACACTGAAGCTTTCTTT
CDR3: CASTPLGGNTEAFF

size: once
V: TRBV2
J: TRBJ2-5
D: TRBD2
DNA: TGTGCCAGCAGTGCTCGACTAGCGGGGGGGTCTGCGGTCGCCCAGTACTTC
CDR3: CASSARLAGGSAVAQYF

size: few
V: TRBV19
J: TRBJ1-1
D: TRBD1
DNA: TGTGCCAGTACGACAGGGATGGTATTTTTCTTT
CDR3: CASTTGMVFFF

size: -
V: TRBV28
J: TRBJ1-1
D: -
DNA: TGTGCCAGCAGTTTACCAGACCCCACTGAAGCTTTCTTT
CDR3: CASSLPDPTEAFF

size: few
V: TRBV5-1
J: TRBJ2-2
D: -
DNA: TGCGCCAGCAGCTTGGCCGCCCTTACCGGGGAGCTGTTTTTT
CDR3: CASSLAALTGELFF

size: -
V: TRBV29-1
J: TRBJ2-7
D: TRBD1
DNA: TGCAGCGCCCTATCGGACAGGGGCTACGAGCAGTACTTC
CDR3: CSALSDRGYEQYF

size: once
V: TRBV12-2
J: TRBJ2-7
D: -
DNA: TGTGCAAGTCGCCCATCAGGGGGGCTCTCCTACGAGCAGTACTTC
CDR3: CASRPSGGLSYEQYF

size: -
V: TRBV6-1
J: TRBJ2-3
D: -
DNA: TGTGCCAGCTCTGACCAGGGCACAGATACGCAGTATTTT
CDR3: CASSDQGTDTQYF

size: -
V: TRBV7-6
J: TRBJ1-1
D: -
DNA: TGTGCCAGCAGCCCCTCCGGGACTCAAGGCAGAGCTTTCTTT
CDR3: CASSPSGTQGRAFF

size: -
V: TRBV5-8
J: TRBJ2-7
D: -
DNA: TGTGCCAGCAGCTTGGCCACGGTAACCTACGAGCAGTACTTC
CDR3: CASSLATVTYEQYF

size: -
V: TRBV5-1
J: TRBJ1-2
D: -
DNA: TGCGCCAGCGAGGATGAACAGGGAAACTATGGCTACACCTTC
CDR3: CASEDEQGNYGYTF

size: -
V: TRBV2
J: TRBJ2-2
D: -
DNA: TGTGCCAGCAGGGGGGATTCGAACACCGGGGAGCTGTTTTTT
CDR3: CASRGDSNTGELFF

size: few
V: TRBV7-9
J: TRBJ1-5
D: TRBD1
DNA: TGTGCCAGCAGCTATGGGACAGGCAATCAGCCCCAGCATTTT
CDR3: CASSYGTGNQPQHF

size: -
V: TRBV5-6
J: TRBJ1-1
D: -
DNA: TGTGCCAGCAGCTTGAGGGGTGAAGCTTTCTTT
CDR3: CASSLRGEAFF

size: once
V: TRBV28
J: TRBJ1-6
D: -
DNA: TGTGCCAGCAGTTCCCTACCAGGGTTTGCTTCACCCCTCCACTTT
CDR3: CASSSLPGFASPLHF

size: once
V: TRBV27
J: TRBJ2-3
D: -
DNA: TGTGCCAGCAGTTTATTGGGAGGGGGCTTAGCAGCAGATACGCAGTATTTT
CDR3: CASSLLGGGLAADTQYF

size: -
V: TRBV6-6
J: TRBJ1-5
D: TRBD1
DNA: TGTGCCAGCAGGAACAGGGGACCGGACTTGCCCCAGCATTTT
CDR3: CASRNRGPDLPQHF

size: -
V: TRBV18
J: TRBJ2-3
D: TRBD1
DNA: TGTGCCAGCTCGCGATCGGGACAGGGCAGATCGGGCACAGATACGCAGTATTTT
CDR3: CASSRSGQGRSGTDTQYF

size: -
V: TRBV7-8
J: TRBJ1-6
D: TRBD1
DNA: TGTGCCAGCAGCTTAGCGGCGGGGACAGGGAATTCACCCCTCCACTTT
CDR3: CASSLAAGTGNSPLHF

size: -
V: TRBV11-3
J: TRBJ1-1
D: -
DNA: TGTGCCAGCAGCTTAGGGGAGAACTCTGAAGCTTTCTTT
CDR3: CASSLGENSEAFF

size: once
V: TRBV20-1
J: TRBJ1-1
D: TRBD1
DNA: TGCAGTGCTAGATGGGACAGGGGAGCTTTCTTT
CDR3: CSARWDRGAFF

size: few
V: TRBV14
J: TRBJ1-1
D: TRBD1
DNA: TGTGCCAGCAGCTACAGGGGCGCTGAAGCTTTCTTT
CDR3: CASSYRGAEAFF

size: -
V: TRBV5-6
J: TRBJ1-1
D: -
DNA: TGTGCCAGCCACGACTCTTTTGAAGCTTTCTTT
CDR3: CASHDSFEAFF

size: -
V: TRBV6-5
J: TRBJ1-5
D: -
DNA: TGTGCCAGCAGCCTGGGCGGGAGCAATCAGCCCCAGCATTTT
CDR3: CASSLGGSNQPQHF

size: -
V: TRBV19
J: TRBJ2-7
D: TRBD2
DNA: TGTGCCAGTAGTATTGACGGGGGAGGGAGCTTCTACGAGCAGTACTTC
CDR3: CASSIDGGGSFYEQYF

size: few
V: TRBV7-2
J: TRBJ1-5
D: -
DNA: TGTGCCAGCAGCACGGGACGGTATCAGCCCCAGCATTTT
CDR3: CASSTGRYQPQHF

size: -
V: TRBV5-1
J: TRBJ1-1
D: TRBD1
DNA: TGCGCCAGCAGCTCATCCGGGACAGGGTTTGCTGAAGCTTTCTTT
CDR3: CASSSSGTGFAEAFF

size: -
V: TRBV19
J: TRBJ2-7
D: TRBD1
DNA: TGTGCCAGTACCCCGACAGGGGGCATCTACGAGCAGTACTTC
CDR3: CASTPTGGIYEQYF

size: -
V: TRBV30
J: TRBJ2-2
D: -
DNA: TGTGCCTGGAGGCGATTCAAGGCCGGGGAGCTGTTTTTT
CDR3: CAWRRFKAGELFF

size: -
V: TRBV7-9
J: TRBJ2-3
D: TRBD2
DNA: TGTGCCAGCAGCCAAGGACTAGAATCAGATACGCAGTATTTT
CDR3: CASSQGLESDTQYF

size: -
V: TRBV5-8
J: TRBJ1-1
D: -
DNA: TGTGCCAGCAGCTTGGGTTCAGAAGCTTTCTTT
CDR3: CASSLGSEAFF

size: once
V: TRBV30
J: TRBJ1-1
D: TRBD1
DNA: TGTGCCTGGAGGGGACAGGGGGCCGCTGAAGCTTTCTTT
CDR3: CAWRGQGAAEAFF

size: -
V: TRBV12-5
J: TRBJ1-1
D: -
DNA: TGTGCTAGTGGTTTAGGTAGAGGGGTAGGGTCAAACACTGAAGCTTTCTTT
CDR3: CASGLGRGVGSNTEAFF

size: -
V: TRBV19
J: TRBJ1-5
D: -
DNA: TGTGCCAGTAGTGTAAGTACAGGGTACCAACAGCCCCAGCATTTT
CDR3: CASSVSTGYQQPQHF

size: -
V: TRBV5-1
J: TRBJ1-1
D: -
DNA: TGCGCCAGTAGCACAGTGAACACTGAAGCTTTCTTT
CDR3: CASSTVNTEAFF

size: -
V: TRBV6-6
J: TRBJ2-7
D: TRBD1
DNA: TGTGCCAGCGGACAGGGGGATGCTACGAGGGAGCAGTACTTC
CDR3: CASGQGDATREQYF

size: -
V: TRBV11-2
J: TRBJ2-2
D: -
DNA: TGTGCCAGCAGCTTAGTGGTCCCAGGCATCACCGGGGAGCTGTTTTTT
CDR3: CASSLVVPGITGELFF

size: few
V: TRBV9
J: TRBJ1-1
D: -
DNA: TGTGCCAGCAGCGTAAGCTACCGGAACACTGAAGCTTTCTTT
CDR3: CASSVSYRNTEAFF

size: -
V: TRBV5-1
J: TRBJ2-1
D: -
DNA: TGCGCCAGCAGCTTGGTATCCTCCTACAATGAGCAGTTCTTC
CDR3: CASSLVSSYNEQFF

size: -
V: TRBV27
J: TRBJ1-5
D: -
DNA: TGTGCCACCCCGACAGTGAATAGCAATCAGCCCCAGCATTTT
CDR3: CATPTVNSNQPQHF